The entry that follows covers one TCR beta chain sequence. Its antigen remains unknown. The PCR was carried out with 60 Vbeta primers and 13 Jbeta primers. Generated by immunoSEQ multiplex PCR, the TCRdb table keeps only in-frame clones and is missing some. The sample holds approximately 120,000 clones; roughly 80% are singletons and the top ten take about 3.9%. CDR3 size: 14 residues. Germline V lookup: CDR1 SGHNT, CDR2 YENEEA. Trimming shortened V by 4 bases and J by 4 bases, and 10 bases separated the two germline ends. This record belongs to a study of cytomegalovirus exposure and HLA in healthy donors. Study results and limitations: A missense variant in DCLRE1C was later tied to TCR beta V- and J-gene trimming. Reportedly, fewer N-insertions than the approximately 650-donor mean appeared in an Asian-associated ancestry cluster in a later analysis. For presence/absence analyses, sequencing depth was assumed to be roughly uniform across donors.

The genes are TRBV11-3 and TRBJ2-2; D is perhaps TRBD1 (5 bases). The receptor comes from a young man in good health and CMV-seropositive. The sample consisted of PBMCs. The CDR3 sequence is CASSSNQGTGELFF. The CDR3, as DNA: TGTGCCAGCAGCTCCAACCAGGGCACCGGGGAGCTGTTTTTT.